This TCR beta chain came from a study of neoadjuvant nivolumab and ipilimumab in lung cancer. Study-wide background: Patients got nivolumab 3 mg/kg on days 1, 15 and 29; combination added ipilimumab 1 mg/kg day 1.

A note on this clone: What it recognizes is unknown.

Sequenced by immunoSEQ multiplex PCR; TCRdb stores in-frame clones only, minus some. The profile shows approximately 15,000 clones, around 70% of them singletons. The CDR3 is 16 residues long. CDR1 and CDR2 from the germline V gene are SGDLS and YYNGEE. Trimming removed 0 bases from V and 0 bases from J, with 11 bases in between. Findings of the study overall: Only two of four nivolumab-treated tumors gained richness and clonality by surgery. TCR clonality did not significantly correlate with pathologic tumor regression. Blood richness before therapy tracked richness in tumors resected after neoadjuvant therapy.

This chain uses TRBV9 with TRBJ2-3; D is unclear. This sample comprised peripheral blood, obtained after neoadjuvant nivolumab, alone or with ipilimumab, at or shortly before surgery. The sequence was obtained from an adult with non-small cell lung cancer. In nucleotides, the CDR3 is TGTGCCAGCAGCGTAGCAGGTGGAGCTAGCACAGATACGCAGTATTTT. Its protein is CASSVAGGASTDTQYF. Supplemented by reference TRBV9 and TRBJ2-3, the full variable domain reads DSGVTQTPKHLITATGQRVTLRCSPRSGDLSVYWYQQSLDQGLQFLIQYYNGEERAKGNILERFSAQQFPDLHSELNLSSLELGDSALYFCASSVAGGASTDTQYFGPGTRLTVL.